The T cell receptor beta chain under discussion was sequenced for a study of T cell responses to AZD1222 COVID-19 vaccine. Study-wide points: Baseline serology detected seropositivity in only five or six AZD1222 recipients. Increases in Spike-specific TCR breadth and depth were seen after two AZD1222 doses. Samples come after the peak T cell response, not at day 14. White British people made up most donors, females outnumbered males, and clonal diversity was possibly underestimated.

V trimming: 5 bases; J trimming: 8 bases; junction bases outside the gene matches: 5. The CDR3 covers 13 residues. Per the germline V gene, CDR1 is SGHTA and CDR2 is FQGNSA. A remark on this clone: Its antigen is not known.

The method was immunoSEQ multiplex PCR; TCRdb's version includes in-frame clones alone and lacks a portion of them. The data contain roughly 150,000 clones, 88% of them singletons. This sequence originates from an adult in good health. This specimen was peripheral blood, taken on day 0 of MenACWY control vaccination. V gene TRBV7-2 combines with J gene TRBJ2-1; 8 nucleotides align to TRBD1. The CDR3 DNA follows: TGTGCCAGCAGCCCTGACAGGGGCGATGAGCAGTTCTTC. Translation: CASSPDRGDEQFF.